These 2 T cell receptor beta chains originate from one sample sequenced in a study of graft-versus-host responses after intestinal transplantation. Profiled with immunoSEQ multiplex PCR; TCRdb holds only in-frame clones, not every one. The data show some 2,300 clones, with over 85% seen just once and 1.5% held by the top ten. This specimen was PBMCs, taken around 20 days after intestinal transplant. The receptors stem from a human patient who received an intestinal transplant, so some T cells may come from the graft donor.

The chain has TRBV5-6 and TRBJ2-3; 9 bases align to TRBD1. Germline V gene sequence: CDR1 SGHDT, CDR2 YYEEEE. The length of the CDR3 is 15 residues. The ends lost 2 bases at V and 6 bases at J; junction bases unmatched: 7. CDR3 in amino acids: CASSFRTGAVDTQYF. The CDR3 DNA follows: TGTGCCAGCAGCTTCCGGACAGGGGCAGTGGATACGCAGTATTTT.

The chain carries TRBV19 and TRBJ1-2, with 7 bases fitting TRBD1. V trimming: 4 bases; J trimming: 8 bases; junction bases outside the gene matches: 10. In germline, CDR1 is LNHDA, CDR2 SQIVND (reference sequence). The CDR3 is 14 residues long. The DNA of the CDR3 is TGTGCCAGTAGTAACACAGGGGCCGTTAGAGGCTACACCTTC. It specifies CASSNTGAVRGYTF.